This T cell receptor (beta chain) comes out of a study of CD8+ T cells in alopecia areata. The study's findings and limits: The presence of one nonresponder keeps the tie between baseline CD8+ expansion and response uncertain. Scalp clonality decreased significantly with tofacitinib, and so did expanded CD8+ clones among the top 100.

cDNA prepared by RNA extraction and subsequent reverse transcription served as the template for sequencing. Some clones are missing from TCRdb's copy, which holds only in-frame ones; the method was immunoSEQ multiplex PCR. The data contain 150,000 to 200,000 clones, about 60% of them seen just once; the ten biggest clones take up approximately 15%. This clone was picked up one time. What it binds is not known. Treatment here: oral pan-JAK inhibitor, 5-10 mg twice daily. CDR1 is SGHVS, CDR2 FNYEAQ, per germline. V lost 3 bases, J lost 3 bases, and 7 bases lay in between. The CDR3 is made up of 13 amino acids.

The gene calls are TRBV7-6 and TRBJ2-3; D ambiguous. Sequences were derived from CD4+ T cells sorted from blood, sampled at week 24, from a patient treated with tofacitinib. The sequence was obtained from a human donor with alopecia areata. This CDR3 reads CASSFAVTDTQYF. The CDR3 DNA sequence: TGTGCCAGCAGCTTCGCGGTAACAGATACGCAGTATTTT. Looking up the rest from reference TRBV7-6 and TRBJ2-3 gives the full variable domain: GAGVSQSPRYKVTKRGQDVALRCDPISGHVSLYWYRQALGQGPEFLTYFNYEAQQDKSGLPNDRFSAERPEGSISTLTIQRTEQRDSAMYRCASSFAVTDTQYFGPGTRLTVL.